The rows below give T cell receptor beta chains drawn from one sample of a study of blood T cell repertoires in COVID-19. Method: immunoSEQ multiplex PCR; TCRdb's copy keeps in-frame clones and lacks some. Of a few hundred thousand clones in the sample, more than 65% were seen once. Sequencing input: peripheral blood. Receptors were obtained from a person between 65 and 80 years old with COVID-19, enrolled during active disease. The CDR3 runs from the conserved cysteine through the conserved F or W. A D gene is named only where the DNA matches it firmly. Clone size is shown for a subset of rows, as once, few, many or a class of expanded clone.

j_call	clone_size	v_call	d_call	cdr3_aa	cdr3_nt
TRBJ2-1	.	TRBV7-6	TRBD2	CASSPTRLAGNEQFF	TGTGCCAGCAGCCCCACTAGACTAGCTGGTAATGAGCAGTTCTTC
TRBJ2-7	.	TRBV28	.	CASSSPGNLAYEQYF	TGTGCCAGCAGTTCCCCAGGTAACCTTGCCTACGAGCAGTACTTC
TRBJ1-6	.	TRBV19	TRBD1	CASSTTGANSPLHF	TGTGCCAGTAGCACCACAGGGGCGAATTCACCCCTCCACTTT
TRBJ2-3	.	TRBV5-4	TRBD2	CASSWSGGALDTQYF	TGTGCCAGCAGCTGGAGCGGGGGGGCGTTAGATACGCAGTATTTT
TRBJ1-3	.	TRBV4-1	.	CASSQEGRRDTIYF	TGCGCCAGCAGCCAAGAGGGGCGGAGGGACACCATATATTTT
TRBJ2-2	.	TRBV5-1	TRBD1	CASSLLRQGQTGELFF	TGCGCCAGCAGCCTCCTTAGACAGGGGCAAACCGGGGAGCTGTTTTTT
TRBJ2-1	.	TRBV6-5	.	CASSRGGSYNEQFF	TGTGCCAGCAGTCGAGGGGGCTCCTACAATGAGCAGTTCTTC
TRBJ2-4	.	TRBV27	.	CASKQGMGNWDIQYF	TGTGCCAGCAAACAGGGCATGGGAAACTGGGACATTCAGTACTTC
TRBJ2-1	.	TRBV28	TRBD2	CASSFIGGRAGGYNEQFF	TGTGCCAGCAGTTTTATTGGCGGGAGGGCAGGGGGCTACAATGAGCAGTTCTTC
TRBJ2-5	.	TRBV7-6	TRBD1	CASSLGTGLSETQYF	TGTGCCAGCAGCTTAGGGACAGGCCTTTCTGAGACCCAGTACTTC
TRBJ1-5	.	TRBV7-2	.	CASSLGDKNQPQHF	TGTGCCAGCAGCTTAGGGGACAAAAATCAGCCCCAGCATTTT
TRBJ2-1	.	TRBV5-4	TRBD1	CASSLVGTASYNEQFF	TGTGCCAGCAGCTTGGTCGGGACAGCCTCCTACAATGAGCAGTTCTTC
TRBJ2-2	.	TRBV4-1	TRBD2	CASSPRSGGAGGGELFF	TGCGCCAGCAGCCCCCGTAGCGGGGGGGCCGGTGGCGGGGAGCTGTTTTTT
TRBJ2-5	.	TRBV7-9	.	CASSLPLSPEGETQYF	TGTGCCAGCAGCTTACCTTTATCCCCAGAGGGAGAGACCCAGTACTTC
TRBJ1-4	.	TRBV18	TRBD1	CASSPTIGQGTNEKLFF	TGTGCCAGCTCACCCACAATCGGACAGGGGACTAATGAAAAACTGTTTTTT
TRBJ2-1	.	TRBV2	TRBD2	CASSESSGRRKFF	TGTGCCAGCAGTGAATCTAGCGGGAGAAGGAAGTTCTTC
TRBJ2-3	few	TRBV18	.	CASRGRRNTDTQYF	TGTGCCAGCCGAGGGAGGAGAAACACAGATACGCAGTATTTT
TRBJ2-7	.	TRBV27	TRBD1	CASSRPGQVSYEQYF	TGTGCCAGCAGTCGCCCGGGACAGGTGTCCTACGAGCAGTACTTC
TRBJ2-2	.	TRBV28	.	CASIPLGVNTGELFF	TGTGCCAGCATTCCCCTAGGGGTGAACACCGGGGAGCTGTTTTTT
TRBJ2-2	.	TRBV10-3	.	CAIRGVGPNTGELFF	TGTGCCATCAGAGGGGTCGGACCAAACACCGGGGAGCTGTTTTTT
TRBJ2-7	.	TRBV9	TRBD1	CASSVGQARNEQYF	TGTGCCAGCAGCGTCGGACAGGCGAGAAACGAGCAGTACTTC
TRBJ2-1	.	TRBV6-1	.	CASSESSSYNEQFF	TGTGCCAGCAGTGAATCCTCTAGCTACAATGAGCAGTTCTTC
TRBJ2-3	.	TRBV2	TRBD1	CASTAGRTGVTDTQYF	TGTGCCAGCACCGCGGGGCGGACAGGGGTAACAGATACGCAGTATTTT
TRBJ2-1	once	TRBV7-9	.	CARGASGAQFF	TGTGCCAGGGGCGCTTCAGGCGCGCAGTTCTTC
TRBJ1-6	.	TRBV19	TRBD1	CASKRQGADNSPLHF	TGTGCCAGTAAACGACAGGGTGCAGATAATTCACCCCTCCACTTT
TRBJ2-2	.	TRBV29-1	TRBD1	CSVLTGGIGELFF	TGCAGCGTTCTGACAGGGGGCATCGGGGAGCTGTTTTTT
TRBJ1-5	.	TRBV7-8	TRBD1	CASSLFARGPHQPQHF	TGTGCCAGCAGCTTATTCGCCAGGGGGCCCCATCAGCCCCAGCATTTT
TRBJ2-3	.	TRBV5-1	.	CASSLATLTSPDTQYF	TGCGCCAGCAGCTTGGCGACTCTCACTAGCCCAGATACGCAGTATTTT